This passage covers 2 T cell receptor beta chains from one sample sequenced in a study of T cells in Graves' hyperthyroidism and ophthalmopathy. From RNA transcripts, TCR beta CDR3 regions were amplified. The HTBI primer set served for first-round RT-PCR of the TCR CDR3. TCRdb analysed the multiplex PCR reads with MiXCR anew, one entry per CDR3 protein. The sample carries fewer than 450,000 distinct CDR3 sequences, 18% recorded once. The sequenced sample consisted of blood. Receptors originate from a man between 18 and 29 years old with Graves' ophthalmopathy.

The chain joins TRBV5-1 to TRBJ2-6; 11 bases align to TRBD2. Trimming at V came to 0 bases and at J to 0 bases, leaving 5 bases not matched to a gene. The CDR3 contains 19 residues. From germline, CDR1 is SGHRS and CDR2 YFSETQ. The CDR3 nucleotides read TGCGCCAGCAGCTTGGAACTAGCGGGGGTCCCCTCTGGGGCCAACGTCCTGACTTTC. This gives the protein CASSLELAGVPSGANVLTF.

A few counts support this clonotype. DNA for the CDR3: TGTGCCAGCAGTTACTCGATCGTGGGCGGCTACACCTTC. Residues: CASSYSIVGGYTF. The chain employs TRBV6-5 and TRBJ1-2; no reliable D call. The V gene's germline CDR1 is MNHEY and CDR2 SVGAGI. The V end lost 0 bases, the J end lost 8 bases, and 10 bases lay between the germline ends. CDR3 size: 13 residues.